The sample holds one count of the clone carrying this T cell receptor beta chain. This record comes from a study of blood T cell repertoires in COVID-19. Overall study context: The United States, Italy and Spain provided the acute and convalescent COVID-19 samples. T cells, B-cell-depleted T cells, or PBMCs supplied cDNA or gDNA.

The CDR3 loop spans 13 amino acids. The V and J ends lost 4 bases and 6 bases respectively, with 13 bases between them. Germline CDR1 is PRHDT and CDR2 is FYEKMQ (reference sequence). Original methodology: Researchers report that nucleated cell counts were estimated from reference gene primer amplification. The protocol was immunoSEQ multiplex PCR, while the TCRdb copy is restricted to in-frame clones and leaves out a portion. Clone size and the V and J calls come from that table; the DNA yielded D and trimming. The sample shows 310,000 or so clones, about 90% of them seen only once. The chain employs TRBV13 and TRBJ2-7; tentatively, D is TRBD2 (5 bases). Sequenced sample: peripheral blood. The TCR was taken from a woman aged 25 to 39 who had recovered from COVID-19. The CDR3 here is CASSYPGYSEQYF. CDR3 in DNA: TGTGCCAGCAGCTATCCGGGGTATTCCGAGCAGTACTTC. The complete variable domain, with remaining parts taken from reference TRBV13 and TRBJ2-7, reads AAGVIQSPRHLIKEKRETATLKCYPIPRHDTVYWYQQGPGQDPQFLISFYEKMQSDKGSIPDRFSAQQFSDYHSELNMSSLELGDSALYFCASSYPGYSEQYFGPGTRLTVT.